Below, one T cell receptor beta chain is given with its context. The data were obtained in a study of shared clonotypes between healthy human individuals. The DNA input per sorted-subset replicate PCR was roughly 210 ng, corresponding to some 33,000 T cell genomes. This table comes from immunoSEQ multiplex PCR, and its TCRdb copy is limited to in-frame clones, with some not included. The sample holds about 2 million clones, 95% seen once. Germline V CDR1 and CDR2: MDHEN, SYDVKM. The V and J ends lost 5 bases and 1 base respectively, with 19 bases between them. The CDR3 contains 17 residues. Sequencing was carried out using naive CD4+ T cells sorted from blood. Specified subset: CD45RA+ positively selected. This chain links TRBV28 with TRBJ2-3, with D perhaps given as TRBD1 or TRBD2 (6 bases each). This clonotype originated in a man between 18 and 35 years old in good health. The CDR3 is CASSLMGVGGRTDTQYF. The CDR3 nucleotides are TGTGCCAGCAGTCTTATGGGTGTGGGGGGCCGCACAGATACGCAGTATTTT.